These 4 T cell receptor beta chains originate from one sample sequenced in a study of cytomegalovirus exposure and HLA in healthy donors (dated by TCRdb to 2017 to 2019). Receptors were amplified or captured by the immunoSEQ multiplex PCR assay. For the multiplex PCR, a mixture combining 60 forward primers for TCR Vbeta segments and 13 reverse primers for TCR Jbeta segments was used. TCRdb mirrors the immuneACCESS table, restricted to in-frame sequences. Some clones are absent from its copies; in checked studies, under half trace to an unresolved V gene, and the reason for the others is unknown. This sample is represented by approximately 150,000 clones; more than 60% of them were singletons. Together, the top ten hold about 1.4% of the sample. Sequencing input: PBMCs. All receptors derive from a woman younger than 45 in good health and CMV-seropositive.

This clone was counted once. The chain has TRBV19 and TRBJ1-2; 8 nucleotides line up with TRBD1. The CDR3 is 15 residues long. With V trimmed by 3 bases and J by 4 bases, 7 bases remained unmatched. Germline lookup yields CDR1 LNHDA and CDR2 SQIVND (reference sequence). The DNA of the CDR3 is TGTGCCAGTAGTATTAGCACAGGGGGGAGCTATGGCTACACCTTC. The encoded protein is CASSISTGGSYGYTF.

The chain is built from TRBV7-2 and TRBJ1-5; 7 bases line up with TRBD1. The germline CDR1 and CDR2 sequences are SGHTA and FQGNSA. V lost 5 bases, J lost 3 bases, and 4 bases stayed unmatched. The length of the CDR3 is 14 residues. Written as DNA, the CDR3 is TGTGCCAGCAGCCAGACAGGGATCAATCAGCCCCAGCATTTT. It specifies CASSQTGINQPQHF.

The chain couples TRBV2 to TRBJ2-5, with D possibly matching TRBD1 (8 bases). The tail of the sequence fits TRBJ2-7 better, so the J call may be wrong. The CDR3 runs to 17 residues. Germline CDR1 is SNHLY and CDR2 is FYNNEI. CDR3 bases: TGTGCCAGCAGTGAAGTGATGGGGGGGGACAGGAGCAACGAGCAGTACTTC. Its protein is CASSEVMGGDRSNEQYF.

This chain links TRBV10-2 with TRBJ1-1; D is uncertain. Trimming pared 9 bases from V and 0 bases from J, leaving 11 bases between. Germline-derived CDR1 and CDR2 are WSHSY and SAAADI. The CDR3 covers 13 residues. The DNA for the CDR3 is TGCGCCAGTAGGTCAGGATTGAACACTGAAGCTTTCTTT. Translation gives CASRSGLNTEAFF.